The following is a T cell receptor (beta chain) sequence with its context. This sample is part of a study of identical twins. TCRdb analysed the 5' RACE reads with MiXCR anew, one entry per CDR3 protein. The repertoire consists of under 900,000 distinct CDR3 sequences, with over 15% occurring once and the leading ten covering roughly 13%. Trimming shortened V by 3 bases and J by 5 bases, and 20 bases separated the two germline ends. This CDR3 is built from 17 residues. Germline values: CDR1 LNHDA, CDR2 SQIVND (reference sequence). The same sample was also studied in work on T cells expressing NK-cell markers. In that study: Whether expanded NKG2C-expressing T cell clones recognize HCMV is unknown.

The origin of this receptor is a woman between 18 and 29 years old in good health. The chain has TRBV19 and TRBJ2-1, with D unresolved. The sample comprised PBMCs. The CDR3 nucleotides are TGTGCCAGTAGTATCGGCCGAACACGAATCGAAAACAATGAGCAGTTCTTC. Translation gives CASSIGRTRIENNEQFF.